The 21 T cell receptor beta chains below come from one sample, sequenced in a study of cytomegalovirus exposure and HLA in healthy donors. PCR was performed using 60 Vbeta and 13 Jbeta primers. Sequencing used immunoSEQ multiplex PCR; TCRdb keeps in-frame clones, though not all of them. The sample yields some 150,000 clones, roughly 77% seen once. Sequencing used PBMCs. The receptors here all came from a woman younger than 45 in good health and CMV-seronegative.

The gene calls are TRBV6-5 and TRBJ1-2; D uncertain. V lost 5 bases to trimming and J lost 6 bases, with 16 bases between them. This CDR3 has 14 residues. Germline assignment: CDR1 MNHEY and CDR2 SVGAGI. The CDR3 here is CASSPMGRSDGYTF. The DNA of the CDR3 is TGTGCCAGCAGTCCAATGGGTCGGAGCGATGGCTACACCTTC.

The rearrangement joins TRBV6-1 to TRBJ2-7, with 8 positions matching TRBD1. The length of the CDR3 is 14 residues. The V gene end was trimmed by 5 bases and the J gene end by 2 bases; junction bases not matched to a gene: 5. Germline V gene sequence: CDR1 MNHNS, CDR2 SASEGT. CDR3 in amino acids: CASSKGQAPYEQYF. DNA of the CDR3: TGTGCCAGCAGTAAGGGACAGGCCCCCTACGAGCAGTACTTC.

The V gene is TRBV2, the J gene TRBJ1-1; D may be TRBD1 (6 bases). This CDR3 has 14 amino acids. Trimming took 6 bases from V and 3 from J, leaving 14 bases between them. Per the germline V gene, CDR1 is SNHLY and CDR2 is FYNNEI. This CDR3 is CASRQHEGDTEAFF. As DNA, the CDR3 is TGTGCCAGCAGACAGCACGAGGGGGACACTGAAGCTTTCTTT.

V and J are TRBV21-1 and TRBJ1-5; the table's D call, TRBD1, has no DNA check behind it. TRBV21-1 is recorded as a pseudogene. The CDR3 is 15 residues long. DNA of the CDR3: TGTGCCAGCAGCAAATGCGTCTACAGGGCTCAGCCCCAGCATTTT. It specifies CASSKCVYRAQPQHF.

The chain joins TRBV30 to TRBJ1-1, with 9 positions matching TRBD1. V lost 5 bases, J lost 4 bases, and 8 bases stayed unmatched. CDR3 length equals 14 residues. The germline gives CDR1 GTSNPN, CDR2 SVGIG (reference sequence). The CDR3 DNA follows: TGTGCCTGGGACCCGGGACAGGGTCGCACTGAAGCTTTCTTT. Translation: CAWDPGQGRTEAFF.

This clone has a single count. This chain connects TRBV28 to TRBJ2-5; 12 bases are a match to TRBD2. J was trimmed by 5 bases and V by 5 bases; bases with no gene match: 6. The CDR3 consists of 15 residues. Germline V gene sequence: CDR1 MDHEN, CDR2 SYDVKM. This CDR3 reads CASSRPSGGAETQYF. The CDR3 DNA is TGTGCCAGCAGTCGACCTAGCGGGGGGGCGGAGACCCAGTACTTC.

This chain links TRBV7-9 with TRBJ2-5, with D unclear. Trimming removed 1 base from V and 2 bases from J, with 5 bases in between. CDR3 length equals 13 residues. Germline V gene sequence: CDR1 SEHNR, CDR2 FQNEAQ (reference sequence). CDR3: CASSLVSQETQYF. In nucleotides, the CDR3 is TGTGCCAGCAGCTTAGTTTCACAAGAGACCCAGTACTTC.

J is TRBJ1-1 and V is TRBV28; 8 positions agree with TRBD1. The CDR3 is 16 residues long. The trim removed 9 bases at V and 0 bases at J, leaving 12 bases unmatched. Per germline, CDR1 MDHEN and CDR2 SYDVKM. The CDR3 nucleotides read TGTGCCAGTACCGTACCGGGGACAGGAATGAACACTGAAGCTTTCTTT. Translated, it gives CASTVPGTGMNTEAFF.

The chain couples TRBV7-8 to TRBJ1-1, with D possibly TRBD1 on 6 matching bases. Germline V lookup: CDR1 SGHVS, CDR2 FQNEAQ. The CDR3 totals 13 residues. V was clipped by 1 base and J by 7 bases, with 10 bases between them. The CDR3 DNA follows: TGTGCCAGCAGCTTAGTTACAGGGAGTGAAGCTTTCTTT. This codes for CASSLVTGSEAFF.

The chain uses TRBV9 and TRBJ2-3, with a tentative D call TRBD2 (6 bases). This CDR3 is built from 17 residues. Trimming took off 0 bases at V and 6 bases at J, with 20 bases between the two ends. CDR1 is SGDLS and CDR2 is YYNGEE in the germline V gene. The CDR3 sequence: CASSVGPPTSGADTQYF. The CDR3 DNA follows: TGTGCCAGCAGCGTAGGGCCCCCCACATCGGGAGCGGATACGCAGTATTTT. The full variable domain, rest sourced from reference TRBV9 and TRBJ2-3, is DSGVTQTPKHLITATGQRVTLRCSPRSGDLSVYWYQQSLDQGLQFLIQYYNGEERAKGNILERFSAQQFPDLHSELNLSSLELGDSALYFCASSVGPPTSGADTQYFGPGTRLTVL.

The chain combines TRBV18 with TRBJ1-1, with 8 bases aligning to TRBD1. With 3 bases clipped from V and 2 bases from J, the junction kept 2 bases outside the gene matches. The CDR3 loop spans 14 amino acids. Per germline, CDR1 KGHSH and CDR2 LQKENI. CDR3 sequence: CASSPGQDNTEAFF. The CDR3 DNA follows: TGTGCCAGCTCACCGGGACAGGATAACACTGAAGCTTTCTTT. Drawing the rest from reference TRBV18 and TRBJ1-1, the complete variable domain is NAGVMQNPRHLVRRRGQEARLRCSPMKGHSHVYWYRQLPEEGLKFMVYLQKENIIDESGMPKERFSAEFPKEGPSILRIQQVVRGDSAAYFCASSPGQDNTEAFFGQGTRLTVV.

The chain links TRBV7-3 to TRBJ2-1; D is possibly TRBD2 (5 bases). V lost 2 bases, J lost 4 bases, and 12 bases lay in between. This CDR3 is 15 amino acids long. Germline CDR1 reads SGHTA; CDR2 reads FQGTGA. This chain's CDR3 is CASSLGESGYNEQFF. The CDR3 coding sequence is TGTGCCAGCAGCTTAGGGGAGTCGGGGTACAATGAGCAGTTCTTC.

This clone was detected only a few times. As DNA, the CDR3 is TGTGCCAGCAGCTTGGCAGGGACAGGGTCTGGCGAGCAGTACTTC. Protein sequence: CASSLAGTGSGEQYF. This sequence joins TRBV5-4 and TRBJ2-7; 9 bases align to TRBD1. The V and J ends lost 0 bases and 6 bases, in that order; junction bases with no gene match: 7. The germline V gene encodes CDR1 SGHNT and CDR2 YYREEE (reference sequence). The CDR3 runs to 15 residues. Together with reference TRBV5-4 and TRBJ2-7, the CDR3 gives the full variable domain: ETGVTQSPTHLIKTRGQQVTLRCSSQSGHNTVSWYQQALGQGPQFIFQYYREEENGRGNFPPRFSGLQFPNYSSELNVNALELDDSALYLCASSLAGTGSGEQYFGPGTRLTVT.

The chain couples TRBV6-5 to TRBJ2-4; the D gene is possibly TRBD1 (6 bases). CDR3 length: 15 residues. Trimming pared 0 bases from V and 7 bases from J, leaving 13 bases between. CDR1 is MNHEY, CDR2 SVGAGI, per germline. The chain's CDR3 is CASSYSAQGSNIQYF. Written as DNA, the CDR3 is TGTGCCAGCAGTTACTCGGCTCAGGGGTCGAACATTCAGTACTTC.

The chain has TRBV27 and TRBJ1-1; D call uncertain. The V gene lost 0 bases and the J gene lost 1 base, with 9 bases spanning the gap. The CDR3 covers 15 residues. Germline V CDR1 and CDR2: MNHEY, SMNVEV (reference sequence). The CDR3 DNA reads as TGTGCCAGCAGTTTATCGAGTTACGGGAACACTGAAGCTTTCTTT. It specifies CASSLSSYGNTEAFF.

The V gene is TRBV5-1, the J gene TRBJ2-7; TRBD1 is a possible D gene (5 bases). Germline lookup yields CDR1 SGHRS and CDR2 YFSETQ. This CDR3 is built from 14 residues. V dropped 0 bases and J dropped 3 bases, with 10 bases sitting between them. The CDR3 region has the DNA TGCGCCAGCAGCTTGGTGCAGGGTGGCTACGAGCAGTACTTC. It encodes CASSLVQGGYEQYF. The full variable domain, rest sourced from reference TRBV5-1 and TRBJ2-7, is KAGVTQTPRYLIKTRGQQVTLSCSPISGHRSVSWYQQTPGQGLQFLFEYFSETQRNKGNFPGRFSGRQFSNSRSEMNVSTLELGDSALYLCASSLVQGGYEQYFGPGTRLTVT.

The rearrangement links TRBV2 to TRBJ1-1; 10 bases map to TRBD1. The J segment lost 3 bases and the V segment lost 6 bases, leaving 1 base of the junction unmatched. The CDR3 extends over 13 amino acids. CDR1 is SNHLY, CDR2 FYNNEI, per germline. The CDR3, as DNA: TGTGCCAGCAGGGGGACAGGGGACACTGAAGCTTTCTTT. The encoded protein is CASRGTGDTEAFF.

The chain joins TRBV5-4 to TRBJ2-5; 8 bases align to TRBD2. Germline V gene sequence: CDR1 SGHNT, CDR2 YYREEE (reference sequence). Trimming took 4 bases from V and 5 from J; bases not matched to a gene: 4. This CDR3 has 13 residues. In nucleotides, the CDR3 is TGTGCCAGCAGCCCGGGGGGGCGGGAGACCCAGTACTTC. Its translation is CASSPGGRETQYF.

In its sample, this clone was seen a few times. This rearrangement joins TRBV28 to TRBJ2-5; no reliable D call. CDR3 size: 12 residues. V gave up 6 bases and J gave up 5 bases, with 10 bases separating them. Germline CDR1 is MDHEN and CDR2 is SYDVKM. CDR3 residues: CASSRSTETQYF. The CDR3 bases are TGTGCCAGCAGCCGTAGCACCGAGACCCAGTACTTC.

The chain links TRBV5-1 to TRBJ1-2; D remains ambiguous. The germline V and J ends were trimmed by 1 base and 0 bases, with 10 bases remaining between them. Looked up from germline, CDR1 is SGHRS and CDR2 is YFSETQ. The CDR3 totals 15 residues. CDR3 loop: CASSLTTTSNYGYTF. The CDR3 DNA reads as TGCGCCAGCAGCTTGACAACGACATCTAACTATGGCTACACCTTC.

The chain couples TRBV2 to TRBJ1-2; 10 bases line up with TRBD1. This CDR3 has 14 residues. The V segment lost 6 bases and the J segment 4 bases; nucleotides outside the gene matches: 5. Germline V gene sequence: CDR1 SNHLY, CDR2 FYNNEI. CDR3 sequence reads: CASRDRGGFYGYTF. DNA for the CDR3: TGTGCCAGCAGGGACAGGGGGGGGTTCTATGGCTACACCTTC.